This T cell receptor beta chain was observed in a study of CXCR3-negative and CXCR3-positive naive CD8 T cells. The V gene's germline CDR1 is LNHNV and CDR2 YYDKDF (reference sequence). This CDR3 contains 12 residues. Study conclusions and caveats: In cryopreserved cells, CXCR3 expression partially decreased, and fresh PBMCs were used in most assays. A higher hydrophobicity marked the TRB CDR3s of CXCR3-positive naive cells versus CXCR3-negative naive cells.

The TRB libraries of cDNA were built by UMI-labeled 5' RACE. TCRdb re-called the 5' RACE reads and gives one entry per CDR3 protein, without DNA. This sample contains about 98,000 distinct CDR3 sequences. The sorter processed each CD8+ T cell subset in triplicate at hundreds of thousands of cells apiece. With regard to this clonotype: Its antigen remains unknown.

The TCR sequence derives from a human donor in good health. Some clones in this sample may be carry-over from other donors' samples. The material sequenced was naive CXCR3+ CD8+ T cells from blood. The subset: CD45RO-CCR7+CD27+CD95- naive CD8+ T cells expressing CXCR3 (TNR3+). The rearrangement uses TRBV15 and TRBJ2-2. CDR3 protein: CATSEDTGELFF.